This is a list of T cell receptor beta chains from one sample in a study of cytomegalovirus exposure and HLA in healthy donors. The repertoire was sequenced with immunoSEQ multiplex PCR; TCRdb's copy has only in-frame clones and lacks some. This sample has approximately 220,000 clones; roughly 80% occur once, and the top ten carry 2.9%. Specimen: PBMCs. The receptors here all came from a man aged 30 to 39 in good health and CMV-seronegative. Each CDR3 is given with its conserved first and last residue. The D gene is left open where the match is weak. Only part of the rows carry a size: once, few, many, or a class if the clone is expanded.

CDR3: CASSLPGTGGEAFF
DNA: TGTGCCAGCAGTTTACCGGGGACAGGGGGAGAAGCTTTCTTT
V: TRBV28
size: NA
J: TRBJ1-1
D: TRBD1

CDR3: CASMRAGTYEQYF
DNA: TGTGCCAGCATGAGGGCGGGAACCTACGAGCAGTACTTC
V: TRBV6-1
size: NA
J: TRBJ2-7
D: NA

CDR3: CASAPPGSSYNEQFF
DNA: TGTGCTAGTGCCCCCCCGGGAAGCTCCTACAATGAGCAGTTCTTC
V: TRBV12-5
size: NA
J: TRBJ2-1
D: NA

CDR3: CATTTGGQETQYF
DNA: TGTGCCACCACTACAGGGGGGCAAGAGACCCAGTACTTC
V: TRBV15
size: once
J: TRBJ2-5
D: TRBD1

CDR3: CASSLTAGYSNQPQHF
DNA: TGTGCCAGCAGTTTAACGGCGGGTTATAGCAATCAGCCCCAGCATTTT
V: TRBV27
size: NA
J: TRBJ1-5
D: NA

CDR3: CASSMVGQGLGEQYF
DNA: TGTGCCAGCAGCATGGTCGGACAGGGCTTGGGGGAGCAGTACTTC
V: TRBV5-6
size: once
J: TRBJ2-7
D: TRBD1

CDR3: CASSTPRQLNSPLHF
DNA: TGTGCCAGTAGTACCCCCCGACAGCTTAATTCACCCCTCCACTTT
V: TRBV19
size: NA
J: TRBJ1-6
D: NA

CDR3: CASSRDRRTGTEAFF
DNA: TGCGCCAGCAGCCGGGACAGGAGGACCGGAACTGAAGCTTTCTTT
V: TRBV5-1
size: NA
J: TRBJ1-1
D: TRBD1

CDR3: CASSPTLTGNTQYF
DNA: TGTGCCAGCAGCCCCACCTTGACAGGGAATACGCAGTATTTT
V: TRBV9
size: NA
J: TRBJ2-3
D: TRBD1

CDR3: CASGQGPAYEQYF
DNA: TGTGCCAGCGGGCAGGGGCCAGCCTACGAGCAGTACTTC
V: TRBV6-1
size: once
J: TRBJ2-7
D: NA

CDR3: CASSSARPGSTF
DNA: TGTGCCAGCAGTTCCGCCCGCCCCGGGTCCACCTTC
V: TRBV28
size: NA
J: TRBJ1-2
D: NA

CDR3: CASSQLRGNQETQYF
DNA: TGTGCCAGCAGTCAATTAAGGGGAAACCAAGAGACCCAGTACTTC
V: TRBV27
size: NA
J: TRBJ2-5
D: NA

CDR3: CASRLMGNQPQHF
DNA: TGTGCCAGCAGACTTATGGGCAATCAGCCCCAGCATTTT
V: TRBV27
size: NA
J: TRBJ1-5
D: NA

CDR3: CASSFQFSGASVLTF
DNA: TGTGCCAGCAGCTTTCAATTCTCTGGGGCCAGCGTCCTGACTTTC
V: TRBV7-6
size: NA
J: TRBJ2-6
D: NA

CDR3: CASGLDRDKMNTEAFF
DNA: TGTGCTAGTGGCTTGGACAGGGACAAAATGAACACTGAAGCTTTCTTT
V: TRBV12-5
size: once
J: TRBJ1-1
D: TRBD1

CDR3: CASTGRGYGYTF
DNA: TGTGCCAGTACGGGCAGGGGGTATGGCTACACCTTC
V: TRBV19
size: NA
J: TRBJ1-2
D: TRBD1

CDR3: CASRNYLTDTQYF
DNA: TGTGCCAGCAGGAACTACCTCACAGATACGCAGTATTTT
V: TRBV6-5
size: NA
J: TRBJ2-3
D: NA

CDR3: CASSPPPGQALETQYF
DNA: TGTGCCAGTAGTCCCCCACCGGGACAGGCCCTTGAGACCCAGTACTTC
V: TRBV19
size: NA
J: TRBJ2-5
D: TRBD1

CDR3: CASSVGRETSYEQYF
DNA: TGTGCCAGCAGCGTAGGCAGGGAAACCTCCTACGAGCAGTACTTC
V: TRBV9
size: once
J: TRBJ2-7
D: NA

CDR3: CATQRRAGGPGEQFF
DNA: TGTGCCACCCAACGGAGAGCGGGGGGGCCGGGTGAGCAGTTCTTC
V: TRBV2
size: NA
J: TRBJ2-1
D: TRBD2

CDR3: CASSGTGEETQYF
DNA: TGTGCCAGCAGTGGGACAGGGGAAGAGACCCAGTACTTC
V: TRBV2
size: once
J: TRBJ2-5
D: TRBD1

CDR3: CASSLRGGEETQYF
DNA: TGTGCCAGCAGTCTTAGGGGAGGGGAGGAGACCCAGTACTTC
V: TRBV28
size: NA
J: TRBJ2-5
D: TRBD2

CDR3: CASSANPSSYNEQFF
DNA: TGCGCCAGCAGCGCAAACCCCAGCTCCTACAATGAGCAGTTCTTC
V: TRBV5-1
size: NA
J: TRBJ2-1
D: NA

CDR3: CASSRGNQEETQYF
DNA: TGTGCCAGCAGTCGCGGAAACCAAGAAGAGACCCAGTACTTC
V: TRBV2
size: NA
J: TRBJ2-5
D: NA

CDR3: CASSLQEGTPEQYF
DNA: TGTGCCAGCAGCCTACAGGAGGGGACCCCCGAGCAGTACTTC
V: TRBV28
size: NA
J: TRBJ2-7
D: NA

CDR3: CASNGGLGGSNQPQHF
DNA: TGTGCCAGCAATGGGGGCCTCGGGGGGAGTAATCAGCCCCAGCATTTT
V: TRBV2
size: few
J: TRBJ1-5
D: NA

CDR3: CASRGSDQPQHF
DNA: TGTGCCAGCAGGGGGAGCGATCAGCCCCAGCATTTT
V: TRBV28
size: NA
J: TRBJ1-5
D: NA

CDR3: CAISESSQGQETQYF
DNA: TGTGCCATCAGTGAGTCCTCCCAGGGGCAAGAGACCCAGTACTTC
V: TRBV10-3
size: NA
J: TRBJ2-5
D: NA